This is a list of T cell receptor beta chains from one sample in a study of STAT5B mutations in CD4+ large granular lymphocyte leukemia. Produced via immunoSEQ multiplex PCR; TCRdb's table is partial and in-frame only. The table lists tens of thousands of clones, 75% to 85% of them singletons. The sequenced sample was CD4+ T cells from blood buffy coats. Receptors were obtained from a human donor in good health. CDR3s include the opening cysteine and the closing phenylalanine or tryptophan. The order of the fields is V gene, J gene, clone size, D gene, CDR3 length, CDR3 DNA, CDR3 protein. D genes are given only for firm matches. A clone size is listed for some rows: how often the clone was seen (once, few, many), or a class if it is expanded.

V gene: TRBV19
J gene: TRBJ1-1
clone size: -
D gene: -
CDR3 length: 15
CDR3 DNA: TGTGCCAGTAGTCGAGCGGGGAAGGTGAACACTGAAGCTTTCTTT
CDR3 protein: CASSRAGKVNTEAFF

V gene: TRBV2
J gene: TRBJ2-3
clone size: -
D gene: -
CDR3 length: 13
CDR3 DNA: TGTGCCAGCAGTGCCTCAGGAGGAGACGCGCAGTATTTT
CDR3 protein: CASSASGGDAQYF

V gene: TRBV9
J gene: TRBJ2-1
clone size: -
D gene: TRBD2
CDR3 length: 17
CDR3 DNA: TGTGCCAGCAGCCCTGGGACTACTGCCACCTCCTACAATGAGCAGTTCTTC
CDR3 protein: CASSPGTTATSYNEQFF

V gene: TRBV4-3
J gene: TRBJ2-3
clone size: -
D gene: -
CDR3 length: 14
CDR3 DNA: TGCGCCAGCAGCCAAGCAGGATCCACAGATACGCAGTATTTT
CDR3 protein: CASSQAGSTDTQYF

V gene: TRBV6-1
J gene: TRBJ2-2
clone size: -
D gene: -
CDR3 length: 15
CDR3 DNA: TGTGCCAGCGTGTCAGGTCGAGGGAACACCGGGGAGCTGTTTTTT
CDR3 protein: CASVSGRGNTGELFF

V gene: TRBV27
J gene: TRBJ1-5
clone size: -
D gene: TRBD1
CDR3 length: 16
CDR3 DNA: TGTGCCAGCAGTTTATCGATCGACAGGGCAAATCAGCCCCAGCATTTT
CDR3 protein: CASSLSIDRANQPQHF

V gene: TRBV7-9
J gene: TRBJ2-5
clone size: -
D gene: -
CDR3 length: 17
CDR3 DNA: TGTGCCAGCAGCTTAAGGCCCTCGTTCCAGGTCCAAGAGACCCAGTACTTC
CDR3 protein: CASSLRPSFQVQETQYF

V gene: TRBV2
J gene: TRBJ2-5
clone size: -
D gene: -
CDR3 length: 13
CDR3 DNA: TGTGCCAGCAGTGGGGGAAACCAAGAGACCCAGTACTTC
CDR3 protein: CASSGGNQETQYF

V gene: TRBV19
J gene: TRBJ1-5
clone size: -
D gene: -
CDR3 length: 15
CDR3 DNA: TGTGCCAGTACCTTTGGCACACAGGTTGTTCAGCCCCAGCATTTT
CDR3 protein: CASTFGTQVVQPQHF

V gene: TRBV28
J gene: TRBJ2-7
clone size: -
D gene: -
CDR3 length: 15
CDR3 DNA: TGTGCCAGCAGTAGGCTCGCCGGGCCATTCTACGAGCAGTACTTC
CDR3 protein: CASSRLAGPFYEQYF

V gene: TRBV28
J gene: TRBJ1-1
clone size: -
D gene: -
CDR3 length: 12
CDR3 DNA: TGTGCCAGCAGCCCCAAGAACACTGAAGCTTTCTTT
CDR3 protein: CASSPKNTEAFF

V gene: TRBV27
J gene: TRBJ2-7
clone size: few
D gene: -
CDR3 length: 14
CDR3 DNA: TGTGCCAGCAGTTTACTGGGACAACATTACGAGCAGTACTTC
CDR3 protein: CASSLLGQHYEQYF

V gene: TRBV11-2
J gene: TRBJ1-1
clone size: -
D gene: TRBD1
CDR3 length: 14
CDR3 DNA: TGTGCCAGCAGGCAGGGGGGGTGGACAGGTGAAGCTTTCTTT
CDR3 protein: CASRQGGWTGEAFF

V gene: TRBV30
J gene: TRBJ1-2
clone size: few
D gene: -
CDR3 length: 17
CDR3 DNA: TGTGCCTGGAGTCGGGGCCCTACGGGGAGGGGAAGTAATGGCTACACCTTC
CDR3 protein: CAWSRGPTGRGSNGYTF

V gene: TRBV5-4
J gene: TRBJ1-2
clone size: -
D gene: -
CDR3 length: 13
CDR3 DNA: TGTGCCAGCAGCTTCTTGGGGGGAGGGGGCTACACCTTC
CDR3 protein: CASSFLGGGGYTF

V gene: TRBV7-2
J gene: TRBJ2-2
clone size: -
D gene: -
CDR3 length: 15
CDR3 DNA: TGTGCCAGCAGCCTTATTGGACGGAACACCGGGGAGCTGTTTTTT
CDR3 protein: CASSLIGRNTGELFF

V gene: TRBV15
J gene: TRBJ2-7
clone size: -
D gene: -
CDR3 length: 15
CDR3 DNA: TGTGCCACCAGCAGAGATAACTCGGAGAACTACGAGCAGTACTTC
CDR3 protein: CATSRDNSENYEQYF